This entry lists 23 T cell receptor beta chains sequenced from one sample in a study of coeliac disease. Produced via immunoSEQ multiplex PCR; TCRdb's table is partial and in-frame only. In the table there are 7,500 to 9,500 clones, around three fifths of which are singletons. Sequencing was carried out using intraepithelial lymphocytes from the gut. These receptors all stem from a woman aged 55-69 years with celiac disease.

The chain uses TRBV5-5 and TRBJ2-5; 7 positions agree with TRBD1. The V gene end was trimmed by 6 bases and the J gene end by 5 bases; junction bases not matched to a gene: 10. The germline V gene encodes CDR1 SGHKS and CDR2 YYEKEE (reference sequence). The CDR3 runs 14 residues. The CDR3 coding sequence is TGTGCCAGCACTCCGAAGGGGGCTCGGGAGACCCAGTACTTC. Protein: CASTPKGARETQYF. Variable domain in full (rest from reference TRBV5-5 and TRBJ2-5): DAGVTQSPTHLIKTRGQQVTLRCSPISGHKSVSWYQQVLGQGPQFIFQYYEKEERGRGNFPDRFSARQFPNYSSELNVNALLLGDSALYLCASTPKGARETQYFGPGTRLLVL.

This rearrangement joins TRBV6-5 to TRBJ2-1; the D gene is possibly TRBD2 (6 bases). Germline CDR1 is MNHEY and CDR2 is SVGAGI. The CDR3 spans 15 residues. V was trimmed by 6 bases and J by 4 bases, leaving 16 bases between them. The CDR3 sequence: CASRSSGGNYNEQFF. The CDR3 bases are TGTGCCAGCAGGTCCAGCGGAGGGAATTACAATGAGCAGTTCTTC.

This chain connects TRBV4-3 to TRBJ2-1, with 9 positions matching TRBD2. Germline V CDR1 and CDR2: LGHNA, YSLEER. This CDR3 has 18 amino acids. Losses at the gene ends were 0 bases for V and 7 bases for J; bases not matched to a gene: 13. CDR3 DNA sequence: TGCGCCAGCAGCCAAGAGGTGTGGGCAGCGGGGGGATGGAATGAGCAGTTCTTC. The encoded protein is CASSQEVWAAGGWNEQFF.

This clone was counted between two and nine times. The chain links TRBV27 to TRBJ1-1; D is perhaps TRBD1 (6 bases). The CDR3 loop spans 17 amino acids. Germline values: CDR1 MNHEY, CDR2 SMNVEV (reference sequence). Trimming removed 4 bases from V and 1 base from J, with 19 bases in between. CDR3 coding DNA: TGTGCCAGCAGTTCACAGGGAGGGATAGTAAGGAACACTGAAGCTTTCTTT. Residues: CASSSQGGIVRNTEAFF.

This clone was seen only a few times. The chain employs TRBV19 and TRBJ1-2, with D perhaps matching TRBD1 (5 bases). V lost 4 bases and J lost 4, with 19 bases in between. CDR3 length equals 16 residues. The germline gives CDR1 LNHDA, CDR2 SQIVND (reference sequence). The CDR3 sequence: CASSNQITGYGYGYTF. The CDR3 coding sequence is TGTGCCAGTAGTAACCAAATCACAGGTTACGGCTATGGCTACACCTTC.

This clone appeared once. The J gene is TRBJ2-2, the V gene TRBV30; 7 bases line up with TRBD2. V lost 0 bases, J lost 5 bases, and 6 bases stayed unmatched. The CDR3 extends over 15 amino acids. Per the germline V gene, CDR1 is GTSNPN and CDR2 is SVGIG (reference sequence). CDR3 residues: CAWSVSAGATGELFF. CDR3 coding DNA: TGTGCCTGGAGTGTATCGGCGGGAGCTACCGGGGAGCTGTTTTTT.

V is TRBV29-1 and J is TRBJ1-2; 10 bases match TRBD1. The CDR3 length is 15 residues. Germline CDR1 is SQVTM and CDR2 is ANQGSEA. With V trimmed by 6 bases and J by 4 bases, 11 bases remained unmatched. CDR3 in DNA: TGCAGCGTGGATCCCGGGACAGGGGTTCCCTATGGCTACACCTTC. Translation: CSVDPGTGVPYGYTF.

In its sample, this clone was seen a few times. The chain joins TRBV28 to TRBJ2-1, with a tentative D call TRBD2 (6 bases). V was cut by 3 bases and J by 7 bases, with 13 bases left in between. CDR3 length: 14 residues. Germline V gives CDR1 MDHEN, CDR2 SYDVKM. Here the CDR3 DNA reads TGTGCCAGCAGTTTTTTAGGGACTCAGAATGAGCAGTTCTTC. Encoded protein: CASSFLGTQNEQFF.

J is TRBJ2-2 and V is TRBV5-1, with 10 bases matching TRBD2. This CDR3 is 16 amino acids long. The V and J ends lost 3 bases and 6 bases, in that order; junction bases with no gene match: 8. CDR1 is SGHRS and CDR2 is YFSETQ in the germline V gene. The DNA for the CDR3 is TGCGCCAGCAGCTCAAAGCGGGAGGGCTTCGCCGGGGAGCTGTTTTTT. Amino acid sequence: CASSSKREGFAGELFF.

The chain carries TRBV7-6 and TRBJ2-3; 9 bases align to TRBD2. The junction had 10 bases not matched to a gene; V was cut back by 7 bases and J by 5 bases. CDR1 is SGHVS, CDR2 FNYEAQ, per germline. The CDR3 covers 15 residues. The CDR3 reads CASTLAGGQGDTQYF. CDR3 nucleotides: TGTGCCAGCACCCTTGCGGGGGGGCAGGGAGATACGCAGTATTTT.

This chain uses TRBV15 with TRBJ2-7; a possible D gene is TRBD1 (5 bases). CDR1 is LNHNV and CDR2 is YYDKDF in the germline V gene (reference sequence). The V gene lost 0 bases and the J gene lost 0 bases, with 9 bases spanning the gap. The CDR3 has 15 amino acids. CDR3 in DNA: TGTGCCACCAGCAGAGATTTGGGGCGCTCCTACGAGCAGTACTTC. Protein: CATSRDLGRSYEQYF.

The chain couples TRBV30 to TRBJ1-6; no reliable D call. This CDR3 comprises 15 residues. Germline-derived CDR1 and CDR2 are GTSNPN and SVGIG (reference sequence). With 2 bases removed from V and 7 bases from J, the gap between germline ends came to 15 bases. The CDR3 DNA reads TGTGCCTGGAGTCCGCTTAACGCTAGGAATTCACCCCTCCACTTT. Protein: CAWSPLNARNSPLHF. The whole variable domain, filled in from reference TRBV30 and TRBJ1-6, reads SQTIHQWPATLVQPVGSPLSLECTVEGTSNPNLYWYRQAAGRGLQLLFYSVGIGQISSEVPQNLSASRPQDRQFILSSKKLLLSDSGFYLCAWSPLNARNSPLHFGNGTRLTVT.

The V call is TRBV7-9, the J call TRBJ2-3; 9 positions agree with TRBD2. The CDR3 has 14 residues. J lost 5 bases, V lost 2 bases, and 2 bases had no gene match. Germline CDR1 SEHNR, CDR2 FQNEAQ (reference sequence). CDR3 sequence: CASSLRGGGDTQYF. DNA of the CDR3: TGTGCCAGCAGCTTACGCGGGGGGGGAGATACGCAGTATTTT.

This chain links TRBV6-5 with TRBJ2-7; TRBD2 is a possible D gene (5 bases). The CDR3 extends over 16 amino acids. Germline V gives CDR1 MNHEY, CDR2 SVGAGI. Deletions cut 4 bases from V and 0 bases from J, with 16 bases between. The CDR3 protein is CASSFSSTGISYEQYF. The DNA for the CDR3 is TGTGCCAGCAGTTTTTCCAGCACGGGAATCTCCTACGAGCAGTACTTC.

The J gene is TRBJ2-3, the V gene TRBV5-1, with 7 bases fitting TRBD1. CDR3 length: 16 amino acids. The germline CDR1 and CDR2 sequences are SGHRS and YFSETQ. V gave up 5 bases and J gave up 0 bases; unmatched junction bases: 9. CDR3 in amino acids: CASRTRTGGSTDTQYF. In DNA, the CDR3 is TGCGCCAGCAGGACTCGGACAGGAGGAAGCACAGATACGCAGTATTTT.

The V gene is TRBV6-1, the J gene TRBJ2-4; tentatively, D is TRBD1 (6 bases). Germline V gene data show CDR1 as MNHNS and CDR2 as SASEGT. V lost 6 bases, J lost 3 bases, and 15 bases lay in between. The CDR3 length is 15 residues. This chain's CDR3 is CASSDRTAGKNIQYF. The CDR3 coding sequence is TGTGCCAGCAGCGACAGGACCGCAGGCAAAAACATTCAGTACTTC.

The chain recombines TRBV7-2 with TRBJ2-3; perhaps TRBD2 as D (5 bases). Germline V CDR1 and CDR2: SGHTA, FQGNSA. The V end was cut by 5 bases, the J end by 4 bases, with 16 bases between. The CDR3 runs 15 residues. The CDR3, as DNA: TGTGCCAGCAGCAATGGACCCGTAGCGTCAGATACGCAGTATTTT. Its translation: CASSNGPVASDTQYF.

The V gene is TRBV2, the J gene TRBJ1-4; TRBD1 aligns across 8 bases. The CDR3 has 14 residues. In germline, CDR1 is SNHLY, CDR2 FYNNEI. V shed 7 bases and J 7 bases; nucleotides not matched to a gene: 8. The CDR3 region has the DNA TGTGCCAGCAACCCGCAGGGGGCCAGTGAAAAACTGTTTTTT. Translating it yields CASNPQGASEKLFF.

In its sample, this clone was seen a few times. This chain uses TRBV7-2 with TRBJ2-3; tentative D call: TRBD2 (7 bases). Trimming took off 1 base at V and 3 bases at J, with 20 bases between the two ends. This CDR3 spans 18 amino acids. Germline V lookup: CDR1 SGHTA, CDR2 FQGNSA. CDR3 bases: TGTGCCAGCAGCTTAGAGAATGGGGGGGGCCTTGTTACAGATACGCAGTATTTT. Protein product: CASSLENGGGLVTDTQYF.

V is TRBV28 and J is TRBJ2-5; 9 bases align to TRBD1. V trimming: 4 bases; J trimming: 5 bases; junction bases outside the gene matches: 20. The V gene's germline CDR1 is MDHEN and CDR2 SYDVKM. This CDR3 has 19 amino acids. This chain's CDR3 is CASSSPLGDRDRVSETQYF. CDR3 bases: TGTGCCAGCAGTTCGCCTCTCGGTGACCGGGACAGGGTTTCGGAGACCCAGTACTTC.

The rearrangement uses TRBV11-2 and TRBJ2-1; possibly TRBD2 for D (5 bases). CDR3 length: 14 amino acids. Trimming took 5 bases from V and 10 from J, leaving 18 bases between them. CDR1 is SGHAT, CDR2 FQNNGV, per germline. The CDR3: CASSPREGPGEQFF. The CDR3 region has the DNA TGTGCCAGCAGCCCGCGTGAGGGTCCCGGGGAGCAGTTCTTC.

This clone qualifies as medium-sized. The genes are TRBV28 and TRBJ1-5; D is ambiguous. Trimming stripped 1 base from V and 6 bases from J, with 7 bases between. This CDR3 contains 13 residues. The germline gives CDR1 MDHEN, CDR2 SYDVKM. CDR3 loop: CASSLSGFQPQHF. DNA for the CDR3: TGTGCCAGCAGTTTATCAGGTTTTCAGCCCCAGCATTTT.

This clone was detected only a few times. The rearrangement joins TRBV28 to TRBJ1-5, with a possible D match to TRBD1 (6 bases). Trimming took 6 bases from V and 2 from J, leaving 17 bases between them. The CDR3 totals 16 residues. Germline CDR1 MDHEN, CDR2 SYDVKM. CDR3: CASRPISKGGNQPQHF. The CDR3 DNA reads TGTGCCAGCAGGCCCATCTCTAAGGGGGGCAATCAGCCCCAGCATTTT.